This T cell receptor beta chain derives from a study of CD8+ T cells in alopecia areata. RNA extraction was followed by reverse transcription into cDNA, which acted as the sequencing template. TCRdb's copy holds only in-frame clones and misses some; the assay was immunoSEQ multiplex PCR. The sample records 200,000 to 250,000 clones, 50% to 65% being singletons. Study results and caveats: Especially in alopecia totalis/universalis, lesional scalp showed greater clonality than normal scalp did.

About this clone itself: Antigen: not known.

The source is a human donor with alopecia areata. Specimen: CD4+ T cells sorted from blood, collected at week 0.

In nucleotides, the CDR3 is TGCAGCGTTCGCGGACTTCAGGTAAAGGCTGAAGCTTTCTTT. Translation gives CSVRGLQVKAEAFF. This chain joins TRBV29-1 and TRBJ1-1; D unclear. V gave up 5 bases and J gave up 6 bases, with 19 bases separating them. The CDR3 contains 14 residues. CDR1 is SQVTM, CDR2 ANQGSEA, per germline.